This T cell receptor (beta chain) came from a study of OX40 agonist ivuxolimab in advanced cancers. Points on this clone: Germline is not matched at one junction end, which may reflect a read error.

Repertoires were generated with immunoSEQ multiplex PCR, while TCRdb's copy carries only in-frame clones and drops some. The repertoire holds around 50,000 clones, 89% seen once, with roughly 12% in the top ten. The V gene's germline CDR1 is SGHVS and CDR2 FNYEAQ. The length of the CDR3 is 15 residues. Sequenced here: CD4+ or CD8+ T cells sorted from blood, sampled in a trial of the OX40 agonist ivuxolimab. The origin of this receptor is an adult with an advanced solid tumor such as melanoma, head and neck, liver or kidney cancer. The genes are TRBV7-6 and TRBJ2-3, with 7 bases that match TRBD2. CDR3 sequence: CASSLAAQSTDTQYF. The CDR3, as DNA: TGTGCCAGCAGCCTAGCGGCTCAAAGCACAGATACGCAGTATTTT.